This T cell receptor (beta chain) was sequenced for a study of blood T cell repertoires in COVID-19. Across the whole study: The origin of the acute and convalescent COVID-19 samples was the United States, Italy and Spain. In each case, the material was cDNA or gDNA derived from T cells, B-cell-depleted T cells, or PBMCs.

In its sample, this clone was seen a few times. Per the study methods: By means of reference gene primer amplification, nucleated cell counts were estimated. Assay used: immunoSEQ multiplex PCR; TCRdb lists only in-frame clones, some missing. The DNA was the basis for D and trimming; V, J and clone size are from that table. This sample has around 200,000 clones, with roughly 87% found just once. Losses at the gene ends were 6 bases for V and 8 bases for J; bases not matched to a gene: 10. CDR1 SGHDN and CDR2 FVKESK come from the germline V gene. There are 14 residues in the CDR3. The chain uses TRBV14 and TRBJ2-1; the match to TRBD1 covers 7 bases. The receptor was isolated from a man aged 40-49 years with active or convalescent COVID-19. The sequenced sample was peripheral blood. CDR3 sequence reads: CASRLTGVKHEQFF. Written as DNA, the CDR3 is TGTGCCAGCAGGCTTACAGGGGTAAAGCATGAGCAGTTCTTC. Full variable domain (missing parts from reference TRBV14 and TRBJ2-1): EAGVTQFPSHSVIEKGQTVTLRCDPISGHDNLYWYRRVMGKEIKFLLHFVKESKQDESGMPNNRFLAERTGGTYSTLKVQPAELEDSGVYFCASRLTGVKHEQFFGPGTRLTVL.